Listed here are 5 T cell receptor beta chains from one sample, sequenced in a study of CXCR3 chemokines and chemotherapy response in bladder cancer (dated by TCRdb to between 2021 and 2022). Libraries were constructed by PCR. This sample was sequenced with an Illumina HiSeq 2500. TCRdb reran the public reads through fastp at Q25 and MiXCR, keeping productive beta chains. Rows merge per CDR3 protein into single entries with the most common DNA and genes. This sample has several thousand distinct CDR3 sequences in its table, and approximately 15% of those were observed once. 23% of the sample lies in the top ten. This sample was gathered from a patient whose treatment included neoadjuvant chemotherapy. The source of these receptors is a human donor with bladder cancer that did not respond to neoadjuvant chemotherapy.

This clonotype is deemed medium-sized. This chain links TRBV7-2 with TRBJ1-3; unclear D gene. The germline gives CDR1 SGHTA, CDR2 FQGNSA. The ends were cut back, 8 bases at V and 0 bases at J, with 8 bases in the middle. This CDR3 is 13 amino acids long. The CDR3 loop is CASGVLSGNTIYF. The DNA for the CDR3 is TGTGCCAGCGGAGTTCTCTCTGGAAACACCATATATTTT. Full variable domain (outside the CDR3, taken from reference TRBV7-2 and TRBJ1-3): GAGVSQSPSNKVTEKGKDVELRCDPISGHTALYWYRQSLGQGLEFLIYFQGNSAPDKSGLPSDRFSAERTGGSVSTLTIQRTQQEDSAVYLCASGVLSGNTIYFGEGSWLTVV.

Relative to its sample, this clonotype is medium-sized. The J gene is TRBJ1-1, the V gene TRBV10-3; TRBD1 matches 7 bases. The CDR3 length is 12 residues. Germline loops: CDR1 ENHRY, CDR2 SYGVKD. V lost 10 bases and J lost 6; bases outside the gene matches: 8. The CDR3 DNA sequence: TGTGCCACCGGACAGGTAGACGCTGAAGCTTTCTTT. It is translated as CATGQVDAEAFF.

This clonotype is deemed medium-sized (0.01 to 0.1%). This chain links TRBV5-4 with TRBJ2-5, with D unresolved. Trimming removed 1 base from V and 2 bases from J, with 9 bases in between. The length of the CDR3 is 14 residues. Germline loops: CDR1 SGHNT, CDR2 YYREEE (reference sequence). The CDR3 bases are TGTGCCAGCAGCTTGAACGGTAGACAAGAGACCCAGTACTTC. Amino acid sequence: CASSLNGRQETQYF.

In this sample, this clonotype turned up a few times. The rearrangement joins TRBV2 to TRBJ2-2; unclear D gene. The CDR3 contains 12 residues. Germline-derived CDR1 and CDR2 are SNHLY and FYNNEI. V shed 5 bases and J shed 4 bases, with 5 bases lying between them. The CDR3 DNA sequence: TGTGCCAGCAGTCCCTCCACCGGGGAGCTGTTTTTT. This encodes CASSPSTGELFF. Drawing the rest from reference TRBV2 and TRBJ2-2, the complete variable domain is EPEVTQTPSHQVTQMGQEVILRCVPISNHLYFYWYRQILGQKVEFLVSFYNNEISEKSEIFDDQFSVERPDGSNFTLKIRSTKLEDSAMYFCASSPSTGELFFGEGSRLTVL.

This clonotype was found many times. CDR3 sequence (DNA): TGTGCCAGCAGATCCGGGACCTCGGGGGGCTACACCTTC. Translated, it gives CASRSGTSGGYTF. This sequence joins TRBV5-6 and TRBJ1-2; weak D call: TRBD1 (5 bases). V lost 5 bases to trimming and J lost 8 bases, with 16 bases between them. The germline gives CDR1 SGHDT, CDR2 YYEEEE. This CDR3 spans 13 amino acids.